This T cell receptor beta chain was identified during a study of T cells in Graves' hyperthyroidism and ophthalmopathy. Study observations and caveats: Blood also held most thyroid clonotypes expanded beyond 0.001.

Amplified TCR beta CDR3 regions derived from RNA transcripts. The study used the HTBI primer set for a first-round RT-PCR of the TCR CDR3. MiXCR was run by TCRdb on the multiplex PCR reads, yielding one entry per CDR3 protein. This table has 300,000 to 450,000 distinct CDR3 sequences, more than 12% appearing once. As for this clonotype: Its antigen is as yet unknown.

Germline V gene sequence: CDR1 LNHNV, CDR2 YYDKDF (reference sequence). The V end was cut by 1 base, the J end by 4 bases, with 11 bases between. This CDR3 is 14 amino acids long. This receptor was identified in a woman in her 30s with Graves' ophthalmopathy. The V gene is TRBV15, the J gene TRBJ2-7; a possible D gene is TRBD1 (6 bases). Input material: blood. CDR3 sequence: CATSRGAGEYEQYF. CDR3 nucleotide sequence: TGTGCCACCAGCAGAGGGGCAGGGGAGTACGAGCAGTACTTC.